One sample yielded the 23 T cell receptor beta chains listed below, sequenced in a study of shared clonotypes between healthy human individuals. The table came from immunoSEQ multiplex PCR; TCRdb's copy has only in-frame clones and leaves some out. This repertoire shows under 1,100,000 clones, roughly 74% found once; its top ten account for around 0.6%. Specimen: memory CD4+ T cells from PBMCs. Specified subset: CD45RA-negative fraction. The origin of the receptors is a man younger than 30 in good health. Some clones in this sample may be carry-over from other donors' samples.

The chain employs TRBV7-9 and TRBJ1-2; maybe TRBD1 (6 bases). The V gene's germline CDR1 is SEHNR and CDR2 FQNEAQ (reference sequence). The CDR3 sequence is 14 residues long. V lost 2 bases and J lost 4, with 11 bases in between. The CDR3 loop reads CASSLLGGAYGYTF. CDR3 coding DNA: TGTGCCAGCAGCTTATTGGGGGGCGCCTATGGCTACACCTTC.

The V gene is TRBV7-9, the J gene TRBJ2-1; 10 bases are shared with TRBD2. Germline CDR1 is SEHNR and CDR2 is FQNEAQ (reference sequence). CDR3 length equals 15 residues. V trimming: 0 bases; J trimming: 11 bases; junction bases outside the gene matches: 7. The CDR3 region has the DNA TGTGCCAGCAGCTTAGCCTTGACTAGCGGGCTCCAGCAGTTCTTC. This sequence encodes CASSLALTSGLQQFF.

In nucleotides, the CDR3 is TGTGCCAGCAGCTTAGGGGGACTAGCGGGAGGGGTTTCAGATACGCAGTATTTT. Protein product: CASSLGGLAGGVSDTQYF. This sequence joins TRBV9 and TRBJ2-3; 16 bases map to TRBD2. V shed 4 bases, J shed 4 bases, and the junction held 9 bases outside the gene matches. This CDR3 region has 18 residues. Per the germline V gene, CDR1 is SGDLS and CDR2 is YYNGEE.

The chain joins TRBV28 to TRBJ1-6, with TRBD1 matching 7 bases. The V and J ends lost 4 bases and 7 bases, in that order; junction bases with no gene match: 7. CDR3 length: 15 amino acids. In germline, CDR1 is MDHEN, CDR2 SYDVKM. The CDR3 protein is CASSSQQGKNSPLHF. The CDR3 DNA follows: TGTGCCAGCAGTTCCCAACAGGGGAAGAATTCACCCCTCCACTTT. Combining the CDR3 with reference TRBV28 and TRBJ1-6 gives the whole variable domain DVKVTQSSRYLVKRTGEKVFLECVQDMDHENMFWYRQDPGLGLRLIYFSYDVKMKEKGDIPEGYSVSREKKERFSLILESASTNQTSMYLCASSSQQGKNSPLHFGNGTRLTVT.

The CDR3 coding sequence is TGTGCCTGGAGGGGGGGGTTAAGGGACTCTGGAAACACCATATATTTT. It yields the protein CAWRGGLRDSGNTIYF. The chain carries TRBV30 and TRBJ1-3; a possible D gene is TRBD1 (5 bases). The CDR3 length is 16 residues. Germline V gives CDR1 GTSNPN, CDR2 SVGIG (reference sequence). V was clipped by 3 bases and J by 0 bases, with 15 bases between them.

The rearrangement links TRBV29-1 to TRBJ2-6, with D possibly matching TRBD1 (6 bases). CDR3 size: 14 residues. Germline CDR1 is SQVTM and CDR2 is ANQGSEA. V was pared by 6 bases and J by 2 bases, with 11 bases between. CDR3 residues: CSVNTGTGANVLTF. The CDR3 DNA reads as TGCAGCGTAAACACAGGGACTGGGGCCAACGTCCTGACTTTC.

The gene calls are TRBV4-3 and TRBJ1-3, with D possibly TRBD1 on 5 matching bases. Per the germline V gene, CDR1 is LGHNA and CDR2 is YSLEER. V lost 4 bases, J lost 2 bases, and 12 bases lay in between. This CDR3 has 15 residues. CDR3: CASSRGPGTGNTIYF. Written as DNA, the CDR3 is TGCGCCAGCAGCCGCGGGCCAGGGACTGGAAACACCATATATTTT.

The genes are TRBV27 and TRBJ2-7; 12 bases are a match to TRBD2. This CDR3 comprises 14 residues. The germline V gene has CDR1 MNHEY and CDR2 SMNVEV (reference sequence). V dropped 2 bases and J dropped 6; count of bases not matched to a gene: 2. The CDR3 DNA reads TGTGCCAGCAGTTTAGGACTAGCGGGACTCGAGCAGTACTTC. Protein sequence: CASSLGLAGLEQYF.

The chain carries TRBV7-9 and TRBJ1-2, with D maybe TRBD1 (5 bases). This CDR3 spans 16 amino acids. Trimming left V 3 bases short and J 4 bases short, with 18 bases between. Per germline, CDR1 SEHNR and CDR2 FQNEAQ (reference sequence). This chain's CDR3 is CASSLVGTITFYGYTF. The CDR3 region has the DNA TGTGCCAGCAGCTTGGTAGGGACCATTACCTTCTATGGCTACACCTTC.

The rearrangement uses TRBV6-5 and TRBJ2-3; D gene ambiguous. CDR3 length: 15 residues. Trimming stripped 6 bases from V and 0 bases from J, with 13 bases between. Per germline, CDR1 MNHEY and CDR2 SVGAGI. The CDR3 coding sequence is TGTGCCAGCAGCACAAGGATCCCTAGCACAGATACGCAGTATTTT. It codes for CASSTRIPSTDTQYF.

V is TRBV5-1 and J is TRBJ2-7; D unclear. CDR3 length: 15 residues. Deletions cut 1 base from V and 2 bases from J, with 13 bases between. Germline V gene sequence: CDR1 SGHRS, CDR2 YFSETQ. CDR3 coding DNA: TGCGCCAGCAGCTTGAATCCTAGAGATCCCTACGAGCAGTACTTC. It codes for CASSLNPRDPYEQYF.

In the case of this clone: Additional DNA sequences in this sample encode the identical CDR3. The chain has TRBV29-1 and TRBJ1-5; D call uncertain. The CDR3 sequence is 12 residues long. CDR1 and CDR2 (germline): SQVTM, ANQGSEA. V lost 4 bases and J 0 bases, leaving 4 bases between the germline ends. The CDR3 DNA sequence: TGCAGCGTTGGATATAGCAATCAGCCCCAGCATTTT. Amino acids: CSVGYSNQPQHF.

V is TRBV28 and J is TRBJ2-7, with 9 bases identical to TRBD2. Unmatched junction bases numbered 7, after V lost 3 bases and J lost 7 bases. Per germline, CDR1 MDHEN and CDR2 SYDVKM. The CDR3 has 14 amino acids. CDR3 nucleotide sequence: TGTGCCAGCAGTTTCCAGCGGGAGGTTCAAGAGCAGTACTTC. Amino acid sequence: CASSFQREVQEQYF.

The rearrangement links TRBV10-3 to TRBJ1-2; D remains ambiguous. The CDR3 consists of 14 residues. V lost 0 bases and J 4 bases, leaving 9 bases between the germline ends. Germline V lookup: CDR1 ENHRY, CDR2 SYGVKD. The CDR3 here is CAISESVVPYGYTF. The CDR3, as DNA: TGTGCCATCAGTGAGTCGGTAGTCCCCTATGGCTACACCTTC.

A word on this clone: Given a much more abundant clone one base away, this may be a read error. The same CDR3 is also encoded by other DNA sequences in this sample. This sequence joins TRBV18 and TRBJ2-3; D not resolved. The V end was cut by 3 bases, the J end by 2 bases, with 6 bases between. In germline, CDR1 is KGHSH, CDR2 LQKENI. The CDR3 totals 13 residues. The CDR3 loop is CASSPGLTDTQYF. The CDR3 DNA follows: TGTGCCAGCTCACCCGGCCTCACAGATACGCAGTATTTT.

There are a few counts of this clone. V gene TRBV6-5 combines with J gene TRBJ2-5; D gene ambiguous. V was clipped by 0 bases and J by 5 bases, with 10 bases between them. From germline, CDR1 is MNHEY and CDR2 SVGAGI. This CDR3 contains 14 residues. CDR3 DNA sequence: TGTGCCAGCAGTTACTCAGCCCAAATGGAGACCCAGTACTTC. Protein product: CASSYSAQMETQYF.

The chain has TRBV6-6 and TRBJ2-2; 8 bases line up with TRBD1. The germline CDR1 and CDR2 sequences are MNHNY and SVGAGI (reference sequence). The CDR3 consists of 14 residues. The V gene end was trimmed by 8 bases and the J gene end by 6 bases; junction bases not matched to a gene: 8. CDR3 in amino acids: CASVETGDSGELFF. The DNA for the CDR3 is TGTGCCAGCGTCGAGACAGGGGACTCCGGGGAGCTGTTTTTT.

This sequence joins TRBV5-8 and TRBJ2-5; 9 nucleotides align to TRBD2. Trimming at V came to 0 bases and at J to 1 base, leaving 4 bases not matched to a gene. Germline-derived CDR1 and CDR2 are SGHTS and YDEGEE. The CDR3 is 16 residues long. CDR3 loop: CASSLGLSGSQETQYF. CDR3 DNA sequence: TGTGCCAGCAGCTTGGGTCTTAGCGGGAGCCAAGAGACCCAGTACTTC.

The chain couples TRBV4-3 to TRBJ1-1, with D uncertain. CDR1 is LGHNA and CDR2 is YSLEER in the germline V gene. The CDR3 spans 18 residues. Between the trimmed V and J ends, which lost 0 bases and 0 bases, there was a span of 17 bases. CDR3: CASSQDIWEIPLNTEAFF. The CDR3 DNA reads as TGCGCCAGCAGCCAAGATATATGGGAGATCCCATTGAACACTGAAGCTTTCTTT.

This clone turned up a few times. This specimen includes other DNA sequences encoding the same CDR3. The chain couples TRBV28 to TRBJ1-3; no definite D call. This CDR3 has 14 residues. The germline CDR1 and CDR2 sequences are MDHEN and SYDVKM. V dropped 3 bases and J dropped 0 bases, with 6 bases sitting between them. Here the CDR3 reads CASSLYSSGNTIYF. DNA of the CDR3: TGTGCCAGCAGTTTGTACTCCTCTGGAAACACCATATATTTT.

The sample holds one count of this clone. The chain is built from TRBV6-6 and TRBJ1-4; D is perhaps TRBD1 (5 bases). The length of the CDR3 is 15 residues. CDR1 is MNHNY, CDR2 SVGAGI, per germline (reference sequence). Between the trimmed V and J ends, which lost 6 bases and 7 bases, there was a span of 18 bases. CDR3 amino acids: CASSSGSLRGEKLFF. CDR3 DNA: TGTGCCAGCAGCTCCGGGTCTCTGAGGGGTGAAAAACTGTTTTTT.

The V and J genes are TRBV2 and TRBJ1-1; 7 nucleotides match TRBD1. V was clipped by 7 bases and J by 7 bases; unmatched bases: 6. The CDR3 covers 12 residues. Germline CDR1 is SNHLY and CDR2 is FYNNEI. CDR3 in DNA: TGTGCCAGCATACGACAGGGCAGTGAAGCTTTCTTT. Translated: CASIRQGSEAFF.

The chain recombines TRBV7-9 with TRBJ2-3; 7 positions match TRBD2. CDR1 and CDR2 from the germline V gene are SEHNR and FQNEAQ (reference sequence). V trimming: 4 bases; J trimming: 4 bases; junction bases outside the gene matches: 8. The CDR3 extends over 15 amino acids. CDR3 nucleotides: TGTGCCAGCAGCTCGCGAGGCGGGAGCCCAGATACGCAGTATTTT. Translated, it gives CASSSRGGSPDTQYF. Full variable domain (outside the CDR3, taken from reference TRBV7-9 and TRBJ2-3): DTGVSQNPRHKITKRGQNVTFRCDPISEHNRLYWYRQTLGQGPEFLTYFQNEAQLEKSRLLSDRFSAERPKGSFSTLEIQRTEQGDSAMYLCASSSRGGSPDTQYFGPGTRLTVL.